The clone carrying this TCR beta chain was seen more than once but under ten times. The source of the sample is a study of blood T cell repertoires in COVID-19. About the research overall: PBMCs, B-cell-depleted T cells, or T cells provided the cDNA or gDNA that made up the material.

J gave up 1 base and V 2 bases, and 0 bases lay outside the gene matches. The germline CDR1 and CDR2 sequences are MNHEY and SMNVEV (reference sequence). This CDR3 comprises 14 residues. Sequencing used immunoSEQ multiplex PCR; TCRdb keeps in-frame clones, though not all of them. Found here are about 120,000 clones, over 60% of them singletons; the top ten hold over 6.5%. The chain recombines TRBV27 with TRBJ1-1; 8 positions agree with TRBD1. Sequenced sample: peripheral blood. This TCR was recovered from a human donor in a cohort sampled during active COVID-19. CDR3 region: CASSLGTGNTEAFF. The CDR3, as DNA: TGTGCCAGCAGTTTAGGGACAGGGAACACTGAAGCTTTCTTT.